The source of this TCR beta chain is a study of T cell responses to AZD1222 COVID-19 vaccine (dated by TCRdb to about 2021). Regarding the research as a whole: TCR sequencing was performed for some 250 trial participants, of whom 200 to 220 were given two doses of AZD1222 and around 25 were given two doses of MenACWY control vaccine. Trial participants were enrolled into age subgroups of 18-55, 56-69 and 70-plus years, which contained roughly 150, 30 and 60 TCR-sequenced participants, respectively.

The CDR3 regions of human TCRbeta chains were analyzed by immunosequencing. The paper's data handling went like this. Repertoire TCRs were checked for matches against a reference library of SARS-CoV-2-specific TCRs that had been generated using the MIRA antigen-specificity platform. Breadth was defined as the fraction of unique TCRs that were SARS-CoV-2-associated, and depth was defined as the fraction of total T cells that were SARS-CoV-2-associated. Using the MIRA data, each spike-specific TCR was mapped to the spike region that the TCR reacts to and placed in a CD4 or CD8 class. Log10-transformed breadth and depth values were compared by one-way ANOVA with Sidak's multiple comparisons tests. This immuneACCESS table, as held by TCRdb, lists in-frame sequences with V and J called but not all clones. Of the missing ones, under half trace to an unresolved V gene in checked studies; the others have no known cause. The V and J calls and clone size were taken over from that table, and D and trimming were inferred from the DNA. The sample table records 180,000 or so clones; around 90% of these occur just once. Roughly 4.3% of the sample comes from the top ten.

The research as a whole found: Because no day 14 peak-response samples were available, repertoires were characterized only after the peak T cell response. Vaccine-associated CD4 TCRs spanned the whole spike protein, with dominant responses in regions 160-218 and 743-854. Conclusions about previously exposed vaccinees were limited because only 6 or 7 AZD1222 recipients were SARS-CoV-2 seropositive at baseline. Spike-specific TCR breadth and depth rose significantly after two AZD1222 doses compared with day 0 and with MenACWY recipients. In the small 56-69-year group, the increase in depth fell short of significance, most likely because of low power. Reportedly, close to half of the unique spike-specific TCRs recognized epitopes lying outside the regions that are mutated in the B.1.351 and B.1.1.7 variants. Participants were mostly white British and included more females than males, and it was suggested by the authors that clonal diversity may have been underestimated.

This clone was seen once. The antigen it binds to is not known. Per-nucleotide qualities are absent, and no much larger clonotype sits a single base away. V drops 0 bases and J drops 6 bases, leaving 12 bases in between. The CDR3 starts with the cysteine, ends with the phenylalanine, and has 14 residues. Only the CDR3 part of the read is kept: 42 bases, read in frame from the first base. The meaning of the sample's time point label: about 28 days (+/-7) after the second vaccine dose. Reading the label with the study, this specimen's treatment or condition is: meningococcal conjugate vaccine given as trial control. Vaccinee samples were obtained from the UK trials COV001 and COV002, which included a single-blind randomized controlled phase 2/3 trial of AZD1222 (ChAdOx1 nCoV-19) in healthy adults. Trial participant PBMC samples were collected at day 0 and day 28 after the second dose for TCRbeta chain sequencing.

The sequence derives from an adult who received the MenACWY meningococcal vaccine as a control. Sample: peripheral blood, taken 28 days after the second dose of the MenACWY control vaccine. The receptor chain draws on TRBV5-7 and TRBJ2-5; perhaps TRBD1 is the D gene, with 5 bases matching. TRBV5-7 is designated an ORF whose function remains uncertain. The sequence in DNA is TGTGCCAGCAGCTTGGCCAGGGCTCAAAAGACCCAGTACTTC. Its product reads: CASSLARAQKTQYF.